The T cell receptor (beta chain) under discussion was sequenced for a study of cytomegalovirus exposure and HLA in healthy donors. It was with 60 Vbeta and 13 Jbeta primers that the PCR ran. Method: immunoSEQ multiplex PCR; TCRdb's copy keeps in-frame clones and lacks some. Seen here are around 150,000 clones, approximately 85% observed once, and the top ten hold roughly 8.8%. J was trimmed by 4 bases and V by 5 bases; bases with no gene match: 2. There are 14 residues in the CDR3. Germline V lookup: CDR1 MNHEY, CDR2 SVGAGI. These donors, healthy bone marrow donors, were studied. The J gene is TRBJ1-5, the V gene TRBV6-5; 10 bases agree with TRBD1. Sequences were obtained from PBMCs. The clonotype originates from a young man in good health and CMV-seropositive. In DNA, the CDR3 is TGTGCCAGCAGTCTGGACAGGGGGAATCAGCCCCAGCATTTT. It yields the protein CASSLDRGNQPQHF.